This record concerns one T cell receptor (beta chain) sequence. Antigen: not known. Trimming shortened V by 7 bases and J by 1 base, and 16 bases separated the two germline ends. The CDR3 has 15 amino acids. Germline V gene data show CDR1 as LNHDA and CDR2 as SQIVND (reference sequence). This sample was taken from a study of cytomegalovirus exposure and HLA in healthy donors. Study summary: Earlier, fewer than 130 million unique TCR beta sequences were recovered from about 200 million T cells by an analysis. Points from the study as a whole: Analysis performed later showed TCR beta chains linked to HLA being more clonally expanded than equally common others.

Researchers ran the PCR with 60 Vbeta and 13 Jbeta primers. Method: immunoSEQ multiplex PCR; TCRdb's copy keeps in-frame clones and lacks some. The data show some 140,000 clones, roughly 72% seen once. V usage is TRBV19 and J usage is TRBJ1-1, with D unclear. Sequencing was done on a sample of PBMCs. This TCR came from a man aged 25-40 years in good health and CMV-seronegative. As DNA, the CDR3 is TGTGCCAGTATGAAAGGCGGGCCGCCGAACACTGAAGCTTTCTTT. This encodes CASMKGGPPNTEAFF.